This passage covers 11 T cell receptor beta chains from one sample sequenced in a study of PD-L1 blockade in urothelial cancer. Stated time point: peripheral blood 6 weeks after treatment start. TCRdb's table, derived via immunoSEQ multiplex PCR, lists solely in-frame clones and lacks some. This table has about 110,000 clones, approximately 90% appearing once. The specimen comprised PBMCs, sampled around atezolizumab (anti-PD-L1) treatment. The receptors here all came from a man aged 55 to 70 with urothelial cancer.

The V and J genes are TRBV4-3 and TRBJ2-1, with TRBD1 matching 7 bases. CDR3 size: 16 residues. Germline V gene data show CDR1 as LGHNA and CDR2 as YSLEER. The ends lost 1 base at V and 7 bases at J; junction bases unmatched: 10. The CDR3 DNA follows: TGCGCCAGCAGCCAAGGCACGGGACAGAACTTAAATGAGCAGTTCTTC. Translated, it gives CASSQGTGQNLNEQFF.

The chain joins TRBV14 to TRBJ2-7, with 7 bases fitting TRBD2. The germline gives CDR1 SGHDN, CDR2 FVKESK. V trimming: 1 base; J trimming: 1 base; junction bases outside the gene matches: 1. The CDR3 sequence is 14 residues long. The CDR3 sequence is CASSQAGGSYEQYF. DNA for the CDR3: TGTGCCAGCAGCCAAGCGGGGGGATCCTACGAGCAGTACTTC.

The chain links TRBV25-1 to TRBJ2-3, with 8 bases lining up with TRBD2. Trimming took 3 bases from V and 0 from J; bases not matched to a gene: 2. Germline CDR1 is MGHDK and CDR2 is SYGVNS. The length of the CDR3 is 15 residues. The CDR3, as DNA: TGTGCCAGCAGTGATATAGCGGGGAGCACAGATACGCAGTATTTT. It specifies CASSDIAGSTDTQYF.

The CDR3, as DNA: TGTGCCAGCAGCGTCTCTAGCGGGAACAATGAGCAGTTCTTC. Its translation is CASSVSSGNNEQFF. V and J are TRBV9 and TRBJ2-1, with 9 bases fitting TRBD2. After removal of 2 bases from V and 5 bases from J, the junction contained 2 bases not matched to a gene. The germline gives CDR1 SGDLS, CDR2 YYNGEE. This CDR3 spans 14 amino acids.

The rearrangement uses TRBV2 and TRBJ2-7; 10 bases match TRBD1. Germline-derived CDR1 and CDR2 are SNHLY and FYNNEI. Germline trimming cut 6 bases from V and 3 bases from J; bases unmatched to any gene: 5. The CDR3 sequence is 14 residues long. Written as DNA, the CDR3 is TGTGCCAGCAGCCCCGGACAGGGGGACTACGAGCAGTACTTC. It yields the protein CASSPGQGDYEQYF. The whole variable domain, remainder taken from reference TRBV2 and TRBJ2-7, is EPEVTQTPSHQVTQMGQEVILRCVPISNHLYFYWYRQILGQKVEFLVSFYNNEISEKSEIFDDQFSVERPDGSNFTLKIRSTKLEDSAMYFCASSPGQGDYEQYFGPGTRLTVT.

V gene TRBV6-5 combines with J gene TRBJ1-2; 8 bases fit TRBD1. The CDR3 loop spans 14 amino acids. V trimming: 4 bases; J trimming: 6 bases; junction bases outside the gene matches: 7. CDR1 and CDR2 (germline): MNHEY, SVGAGI. This CDR3 is CASSFRGTGNGYTF. The CDR3 DNA sequence: TGTGCCAGCAGTTTTCGAGGGACAGGCAATGGCTACACCTTC.

The rearrangement links TRBV5-4 to TRBJ2-5, with 8 bases lining up with TRBD2. The V and J ends lost 4 bases and 1 base, in that order; junction bases with no gene match: 6. The CDR3 spans 15 residues. Per germline, CDR1 SGHNT and CDR2 YYREEE (reference sequence). CDR3: CASSSAGGRQETQYF. The CDR3 region has the DNA TGTGCCAGCAGCAGTGCGGGAGGCCGCCAAGAGACCCAGTACTTC.

This clone was recorded only once. This chain uses TRBV18 with TRBJ2-7; TRBD1 matches at 9 bases. The germline V gene encodes CDR1 KGHSH and CDR2 LQKENI. There are 19 residues in the CDR3. V shed 6 bases and J 6 bases; nucleotides not matched to a gene: 24. DNA of the CDR3: TGTGCCAGCTCCCCGAACCGGGACAGGGTTTATTTATTGTTGTTCGAGCAGTACTTC. Amino acid sequence: CASSPNRDRVYLLLFEQYF.

The rearrangement joins TRBV2 to TRBJ2-7; D is possibly TRBD1 (8 bases). Germline V gene data show CDR1 as SNHLY and CDR2 as FYNNEI. V dropped 5 bases and J dropped 4 bases, with 15 bases sitting between them. This CDR3 is built from 14 residues. CDR3 sequence (DNA): TGTGCCAGCAGTCCGACAGGGGAGGGGTACGAGCAGTACTTC. This sequence encodes CASSPTGEGYEQYF.

The count of this clone is one. This specimen includes other DNA sequences encoding the same CDR3. This rearrangement joins TRBV2 to TRBJ1-2; perhaps TRBD1 as D (6 bases). The CDR3 consists of 12 residues. With 3 bases removed from V and 4 bases from J, the gap between germline ends came to 6 bases. In germline, CDR1 is SNHLY, CDR2 FYNNEI. Here the CDR3 reads CASSDRGYGYTF. The CDR3 DNA reads TGTGCCAGCAGTGACAGGGGCTATGGCTACACCTTC.

V is TRBV5-4 and J is TRBJ1-1; maybe TRBD1 (6 bases). Trimming took 3 bases from V and 0 from J, leaving 9 bases between them. The CDR3 covers 14 residues. Per germline, CDR1 SGHNT and CDR2 YYREEE (reference sequence). The DNA of the CDR3 is TGTGCCAGCAGCTCACAGGGTCTGAACACTGAAGCTTTCTTT. Translation gives CASSSQGLNTEAFF.